These 29 T cell receptor beta chains share one sample of origin, sequenced in a study of Ad26.COV2.S vaccination and SARS-CoV-2 variants. Assay used: immunoSEQ multiplex PCR; TCRdb lists only in-frame clones, some missing. The sample has approximately 250,000 clones; around 85% are singletons. The sample's treatment: some 20 received Ad26.COV2.S at low or high dose, single or two shots; several received placebo; per-sample allocation not given. The study sampled participants on day 63 after the first vaccine or placebo injection. The sample was peripheral blood, taken in a trial of Ad26.COV2.S vaccine versus placebo. The receptors were gathered from a person between 18 and 65 years old who received the Ad26.COV2.S COVID-19 vaccine or a placebo.

This sequence joins TRBV6-2 or TRBV6-3 and TRBJ1-5; 12 bases match TRBD1. CDR1 MNHEY and CDR2 SVGEGT come from the germline V gene. Trimming took 6 bases from V and 1 from J; bases not matched to a gene: 10. The CDR3 totals 18 residues. The CDR3 DNA is TGTGCCAGCAGCAAATCGGGACAGGGGGCTCGAAGCAATCAGCCCCAGCATTTT. This codes for CASSKSGQGARSNQPQHF.

The chain employs TRBV15 and TRBJ2-6; D unresolved. Germline lookup yields CDR1 LNHNV and CDR2 YYDKDF (reference sequence). Trimming removed 0 bases at V and 0 bases at J, with 12 bases between. This CDR3 spans 18 amino acids. The CDR3 region has the DNA TGTGCCACCAGCAGAGAACTGGACCTCCTCTCTGGGGCCAACGTCCTGACTTTC. Its translation: CATSRELDLLSGANVLTF. The whole variable domain, filled in from reference TRBV15 and TRBJ2-6, reads DAMVIQNPRYQVTQFGKPVTLSCSQTLNHNVMYWYQQKSSQAPKLLFHYYDKDFNNEADTPDNFQSRRPNTSFCFLDIRSPGLGDTAMYLCATSRELDLLSGANVLTFGAGSRLTVL.

The chain is built from TRBV4-3 and TRBJ1-3, with no clear D. Between the trimmed V and J ends, which lost 0 bases and 1 base, there was a span of 7 bases. The CDR3 sequence is 15 residues long. CDR1 and CDR2 from the germline V gene are LGHNA and YSLEER. The CDR3 protein is CASSQDGNSGNTIYF. The CDR3 nucleotides are TGCGCCAGCAGCCAAGACGGGAATTCTGGAAACACCATATATTTT.

This clone was seen a single time. CDR3: CASSLDSVTQYF. The CDR3 region has the DNA TGTGCCAGCAGCTTGGATAGTGTGACCCAGTACTTC. The rearrangement uses TRBV5-4 and TRBJ2-5; D remains ambiguous. The germline CDR1 and CDR2 sequences are SGHNT and YYREEE (reference sequence). The CDR3 has 12 residues. Trimming removed 0 bases from V and 7 bases from J, with 7 bases in between.

The chain recombines TRBV18 with TRBJ1-2; D is ambiguous. The CDR3 totals 14 residues. Germline CDR1 and CDR2: KGHSH and LQKENI. V lost 3 bases, J lost 4 bases, and 12 bases lay in between. CDR3 sequence reads: CASSPYTDSYGYTF. The DNA of the CDR3 is TGTGCCAGCTCACCGTACACGGACTCCTATGGCTACACCTTC.

This chain uses TRBV11-3 with TRBJ2-1; D is possibly TRBD1 (6 bases). Between the trimmed V and J ends, which lost 4 bases and 9 bases, there was a span of 22 bases. Germline CDR1 and CDR2: SGHNT and YENEEA. This CDR3 contains 16 residues. Written as DNA, the CDR3 is TGTGCCAGCAGCTCCCTCGTTGGGGGCTATCAGGGTGAGCAGTTCTTC. The encoded protein is CASSSLVGGYQGEQFF.

The CDR3 DNA reads TGCGCCAGCAGCTCCCGCGGGCTAGCGGTTTCTAGCACAGATACGCAGTATTTT. It encodes CASSSRGLAVSSTDTQYF. The chain combines TRBV5-1 with TRBJ2-3; 7 positions match TRBD2. CDR3 length: 18 residues. The V gene's germline CDR1 is SGHRS and CDR2 YFSETQ. V lost 3 bases and J lost 0; bases outside the gene matches: 13.

This chain uses TRBV7-2 with TRBJ1-2; a possible D gene is TRBD1 (6 bases). V was cut by 2 bases and J by 7 bases, with 11 bases left in between. This CDR3 comprises 13 residues. The V gene's germline CDR1 is SGHTA and CDR2 FQGNSA. As DNA, the CDR3 is TGTGCCAGCAGCTTATACAGGGAGGTTGGCTACACCTTC. Translated, it gives CASSLYREVGYTF.

The chain joins TRBV4-3 to TRBJ2-7; D unclear. Germline values: CDR1 LGHNA, CDR2 YSLEER. The germline V and J ends were trimmed by 1 base and 4 bases, with 8 bases remaining between them. This CDR3 is 13 amino acids long. The DNA of the CDR3 is TGCGCCAGCAGCCAAGCGCTAGGGTACGAGCAGTACGTC. Its protein is CASSQALGYEQYV.

This chain connects TRBV9 to TRBJ2-1; maybe TRBD2 (5 bases). CDR1 and CDR2 (germline): SGDLS, YYNGEE. Trimming left V 0 bases short and J 6 bases short, with 16 bases between. This CDR3 is 16 amino acids long. CDR3 sequence: CASSVEGGSLTNEQFF. The CDR3 bases are TGTGCCAGCAGCGTAGAGGGCGGGTCCCTAACCAATGAGCAGTTCTTC.

The chain joins TRBV7-2 to TRBJ2-1, with 8 bases aligning to TRBD2. The CDR3 is made up of 16 amino acids. V shed 0 bases, J shed 10 bases, and the junction held 11 bases outside the gene matches. Germline CDR1 SGHTA, CDR2 FQGNSA. The CDR3 nucleotides are TGTGCCAGCAGCTTAGCGGGTAGCGGGGTGTACGGAGAGCAGTTCTTC. Translated: CASSLAGSGVYGEQFF.

The sample holds a few counts of this clone. The genes are TRBV13 and TRBJ1-2; D is undetermined. There are 12 residues in the CDR3. Germline V gene data show CDR1 as PRHDT and CDR2 as FYEKMQ (reference sequence). The V gene lost 0 bases and the J gene lost 6 bases, with 5 bases spanning the gap. CDR3 sequence (DNA): TGTGCCAGCAGCTTAGGGGGAGATGGCTACACCTTC. Translation: CASSLGGDGYTF. The whole variable domain, filled in from reference TRBV13 and TRBJ1-2, reads AAGVIQSPRHLIKEKRETATLKCYPIPRHDTVYWYQQGPGQDPQFLISFYEKMQSDKGSIPDRFSAQQFSDYHSELNMSSLELGDSALYFCASSLGGDGYTFGSGTRLTVV.

This clone showed up just a few times. The chain carries TRBV30 and TRBJ1-5; D call uncertain. Trimming took 3 bases from V and 2 from J, leaving 11 bases between them. CDR1 and CDR2 from the germline V gene are GTSNPN and SVGIG (reference sequence). The CDR3 spans 14 residues. The CDR3 nucleotides are TGTGCCTGGAGCATCGGCTGGGGCAATCAGCCCCAGCATTTT. Translating it yields CAWSIGWGNQPQHF. Full variable domain (outside the CDR3, taken from reference TRBV30 and TRBJ1-5): SQTIHQWPATLVQPVGSPLSLECTVEGTSNPNLYWYRQAAGRGLQLLFYSVGIGQISSEVPQNLSASRPQDRQFILSSKKLLLSDSGFYLCAWSIGWGNQPQHFGDGTRLSIL.

CDR3 nucleotide sequence: TGTGCCAGCAGTCTAACCTTCTATGGCTACACCTTC. This gives the protein CASSLTFYGYTF. This chain connects TRBV6-5 to TRBJ1-2, with D unresolved. With 5 bases removed from V and 4 bases from J, the gap between germline ends came to 8 bases. The CDR3 is made up of 12 amino acids. Germline lookup yields CDR1 MNHEY and CDR2 SVGAGI.

The rearrangement joins TRBV28 to TRBJ1-4; 9 bases agree with TRBD1. Trimming cost V 6 bases and J 7 bases; bases outside gene matches: 12. This CDR3 has 16 residues. Per germline, CDR1 MDHEN and CDR2 SYDVKM. The CDR3, as DNA: TGTGCCAGCAGGCTATCCTACGGGACAGGGCTTGAAAAACTGTTTTTT. Translation: CASRLSYGTGLEKLFF.

In its sample, this clone was seen a few times. V gene TRBV30 combines with J gene TRBJ1-2; no clear D gene. The CDR3 consists of 13 residues. Trimming pared 2 bases from V and 4 bases from J, leaving 11 bases between. Germline assignment: CDR1 GTSNPN and CDR2 SVGIG (reference sequence). CDR3 DNA: TGTGCCTGGAGTCGGGAGACCACCTATGGCTACACCTTC. The encoded protein is CAWSRETTYGYTF.

CDR3 bases: TGTGCCAGCAGCAAAGATCCGGCGTGGAGGGGAGAGACCCAGTACTTC. Encoded protein: CASSKDPAWRGETQYF. The chain has TRBV21-1 and TRBJ2-5; the table gives TRBD2 as D, unverified against the DNA. TRBV21-1 is a pseudogene locus. This CDR3 has 16 residues.

The J gene is TRBJ2-1, the V gene TRBV9; TRBD2 agrees at 10 bases. In germline, CDR1 is SGDLS, CDR2 YYNGEE. The CDR3 is 14 amino acids. V shed 5 bases, J shed 10 bases, and the junction held 9 bases outside the gene matches. The CDR3 protein is CASSLPGLATEQFF. The CDR3 nucleotides read TGTGCCAGCAGTCTCCCGGGACTAGCGACGGAGCAGTTCTTC.

The chain is built from TRBV7-9 and TRBJ1-1, with D possibly being TRBD1 (6 bases). Between the trimmed V and J ends, which lost 7 bases and 0 bases, there was a span of 21 bases. The germline gives CDR1 SEHNR, CDR2 FQNEAQ (reference sequence). This CDR3 has 17 amino acids. The CDR3 coding sequence is TGTGCCAGCACCAACAGGGCAGGGGCCAACGTGAACACTGAAGCTTTCTTT. Amino acids: CASTNRAGANVNTEAFF.

The chain joins TRBV10-3 to TRBJ1-1; possible D gene TRBD1, 5 bases. Germline loops: CDR1 ENHRY, CDR2 SYGVKD. The CDR3 length is 18 residues. V dropped 0 bases and J dropped 0 bases, with 17 bases sitting between them. The CDR3 DNA reads as TGTGCCATCAGTGAGTCTGGGATAGTTGGGGCGATGAACACTGAAGCTTTCTTT. It translates to CAISESGIVGAMNTEAFF.

The genes are TRBV11-3 and TRBJ1-1; the D gene is possibly TRBD1 (5 bases). This CDR3 contains 18 residues. V shed 0 bases and J shed 0 bases, with 17 bases lying between them. The germline gives CDR1 SGHNT, CDR2 YENEEA. The CDR3 DNA reads as TGTGCCAGCAGCTTAGATCGCGCATGGCAGGGTCTGAACACTGAAGCTTTCTTT. This gives the protein CASSLDRAWQGLNTEAFF. The full variable domain, its missing parts supplied by reference TRBV11-3 and TRBJ1-1, is EAGVVQSPRYKIIEKKQPVAFWCNPISGHNTLYWYLQNLGQGPELLIRYENEEAVDDSQLPKDRFSAERLKGVDSTLKIQPAELGDSAVYLCASSLDRAWQGLNTEAFFGQGTRLTVV.

The V and J genes are TRBV19 and TRBJ2-7, with D possibly TRBD1 on 6 matching bases. Trimming pared 4 bases from V and 6 bases from J, leaving 13 bases between. In germline, CDR1 is LNHDA, CDR2 SQIVND (reference sequence). The CDR3 sequence is 13 residues long. DNA of the CDR3: TGTGCCAGTAGTACCTCGACAGGAGCCGAGCAGTACGTC. Translating it yields CASSTSTGAEQYV.

The chain carries TRBV24-1 and TRBJ2-2, with 9 positions matching TRBD1. The CDR3 contains 16 residues. J was trimmed by 6 bases and V by 3 bases; bases with no gene match: 7. Germline CDR1 and CDR2: KGHDR and SFDVKD. The CDR3 sequence: CATSDAGTGKSGELFF. For the CDR3, the DNA is TGTGCCACCAGTGATGCCGGGACAGGGAAATCCGGGGAGCTGTTTTTT.

This clone has just one count. The rearrangement links TRBV11-3 to TRBJ2-7, with D perhaps matching TRBD2 (6 bases). Germline V gives CDR1 SGHNT, CDR2 YENEEA. The length of the CDR3 is 15 residues. With 0 bases removed from V and 6 bases from J, the gap between germline ends came to 15 bases. DNA of the CDR3: TGTGCCAGCAGCTTAGATGGGCTAGCGTTGAGCGAGCAGTACGTC. Encoded protein: CASSLDGLALSEQYV.

The J gene is TRBJ2-6, the V gene TRBV3-1 (or the pseudogene TRBV3-2), with TRBD1 as a possible D gene (5 bases). This CDR3 has 18 amino acids. V lost 5 bases to trimming and J lost 1 base, with 18 bases between them. Germline CDR1 reads LGHDT; CDR2 reads YNNKEL (reference sequence). The CDR3 DNA reads as TGTGCCAGCAGCTACGGACACTCCACCTTATCTGGGGCCAACGTCCTGACTTTC. Protein: CASSYGHSTLSGANVLTF.

The chain is built from TRBV5-6 and TRBJ2-1, with TRBD2 identical over 7 bases. Trimming took 4 bases from V and 0 from J; bases not matched to a gene: 10. The CDR3 is 17 residues long. The V gene's germline CDR1 is SGHDT and CDR2 YYEEEE. In DNA form, the CDR3 reads TGTGCCAGCAGCCGCGACGGTGGCGGGGGCTCCTACAATGAGCAGTTCTTC. Protein sequence: CASSRDGGGGSYNEQFF.

The rearrangement uses TRBV4-1 and TRBJ2-7; 8 bases agree with TRBD1. From germline, CDR1 is MGHRA and CDR2 YSYEKL. J gave up 2 bases and V 1 base, and 4 bases lay outside the gene matches. The CDR3 extends over 15 amino acids. This CDR3 reads CASSQGQGKTYEQYF. CDR3 sequence (DNA): TGCGCCAGCAGCCAAGGACAGGGGAAGACCTACGAGCAGTACTTC.

The V and J genes are TRBV4-1 and TRBJ2-3, with D perhaps given as TRBD1 or TRBD2 (5 bases each). This CDR3 has 16 amino acids. Germline CDR1 reads MGHRA; CDR2 reads YSYEKL. V was clipped by 0 bases and J by 0 bases, with 10 bases between them. Here the CDR3 DNA reads TGCGCCAGCAGCCAAGAGGGGACGGCCAGCACAGATACGCAGTATTTT. Protein sequence: CASSQEGTASTDTQYF.

CDR3 in amino acids: CASSLPEGGNQYF. The CDR3 DNA reads as TGTGCCAGCAGTCTCCCCGAGGGGGGGAACCAGTACTTC. The chain employs TRBV6-5 and TRBJ2-5; a possible D gene is TRBD2 (7 bases). Trimming removed 5 bases from V and 10 bases from J, with 17 bases in between. The length of the CDR3 is 13 residues. Per the germline V gene, CDR1 is MNHEY and CDR2 is SVGAGI.